Listed below are T cell receptor beta chains from one sample, sequenced in a study of T cells in Graves' hyperthyroidism and ophthalmopathy. TCRdb passed the multiplex PCR reads through MiXCR, listing each CDR3 protein once. Altogether about 300,000 distinct CDR3 sequences are present, about an eighth being singletons, with the ten largest covering 6% to 8%. The sample was blood. All receptors derive from a woman in her twenties or thirties with Graves' hyperthyroidism that later progressed to Graves' ophthalmopathy. CDR3s include the opening cysteine and the closing phenylalanine or tryptophan. Fields, in order: clone size, J gene, V gene, D gene, CDR3 DNA, CDR3 protein. D genes are given only for firm matches. Clone size is stated in some rows and not others, as once, few, many or a class when expanded.

many | TRBJ1-2 | TRBV3-1 | TRBD1 | TGTGCCAGCAGCTCCCGACAGGGTGGCTATGGCTACACCTTC | CASSSRQGGYGYTF
. | TRBJ1-5 | TRBV6-1 | . | TGTGCCAGCAGTGGTCAGAATCAGCCCCAGCATTTT | CASSGQNQPQHF
many | TRBJ2-2 | TRBV5-1 | . | TGCGCCAGCAGCGTGGGACAGAACACCGGGGAGCTGTTTTTT | CASSVGQNTGELFF
. | TRBJ2-5 | TRBV7-2 | . | TGTGCCAGCAGCTATCAGGAACGCGAGACCCAGTACTTC | CASSYQERETQYF
many | TRBJ2-1 | TRBV25-1 | . | TGTGCCAGCAGCCCCGGGGCGTACAATGAGCAGTTCTTC | CASSPGAYNEQFF
many | TRBJ1-1 | TRBV7-9 | . | TGTGCCAGCGCGGAAGGGGGTGAAGCTTTCTTT | CASAEGGEAFF
. | TRBJ1-5 | TRBV6-2/TRBV6-3 | TRBD1 | TGTGCCAGCAAACACAAGGGGGCTGGGGGACAGCCCCAGCATTTT | CASKHKGAGGQPQHF
few | TRBJ1-2 | TRBV19 | . | TGTGCCAGTAGGGTTCCGGGGCAAGCCTATGGCTACACCTTC | CASRVPGQAYGYTF
many | TRBJ2-1 | TRBV7-3 | . | TGTGCCAGCAGCTTGGAGGGCACGATCTACAATGAGCAGTTCTTC | CASSLEGTIYNEQFF
many | TRBJ2-1 | TRBV12-3/TRBV12-4 | . | TGTGCCAGCAGTTTAAGGGAACTTAACAATGAGCAGTTCTTC | CASSLRELNNEQFF
. | TRBJ2-1 | TRBV28 | TRBD1 | TGTGCCAGCAGTGATCCCTGGGGGGGACAGGGCAACAATGAGCAGTTCTTC | CASSDPWGGQGNNEQFF
. | TRBJ1-2 | TRBV19 | . | TGTGCCAGTAGTATGGACTGGACCCCCCTCTATGGCTACACCTTC | CASSMDWTPLYGYTF
many | TRBJ2-1 | TRBV27 | . | TGTGCCAGCAGTTTATCATGGGTCAATGAGCAGTTCTTC | CASSLSWVNEQFF
. | TRBJ2-1 | TRBV2 | TRBD1 | TGTGCCAGCACCGCTGGACAGGGGGGTGGTGAGCAGTTCTTC | CASTAGQGGGEQFF
many | TRBJ1-1 | TRBV6-1 | . | TGTGCCAGCGCTAACCACCCCCCGAACACTGAAGCTTTCTTT | CASANHPPNTEAFF
many | TRBJ2-1 | TRBV10-3 | TRBD2 | TGTGCCACCCTAGCGGGAGGCCCGAATGAGCAGTTCTTC | CATLAGGPNEQFF
many | TRBJ2-3 | TRBV27 | TRBD2 | TGTGCCAGCAGTTTATCGGGACTAGGGGTTACAGATACGCAGTATTTT | CASSLSGLGVTDTQYF